This paragraph reports one TCR beta chain. Its cognate antigen is unknown. These data are taken from a study of identical twins. All of the donors were Caucasians in good health. Looked up from germline, CDR1 is SGHAT and CDR2 is FQDESV (reference sequence). Trimming shortened V by 1 base and J by 0 bases, and 16 bases separated the two germline ends. CDR3 length: 18 amino acids. TCRdb itself ran the 5' RACE reads through MiXCR, one entry per CDR3 protein. This sample has about 260,000 distinct CDR3 sequences, with about 7% found just once. Study observations and caveats: Where beta out-of-frame sequences were concerned, excess twin sharing was weaker.

This same sample was also part of a study on yellow fever vaccine responses in identical twins.

The sample consisted of memory (CD45RO+) T cells sorted from blood. This TCR came from a woman between 18 and 29 years old in good health. The V and J genes are TRBV11-1 and TRBJ2-1; D possibly corresponds to TRBD1 (6 bases). Written as DNA, the CDR3 is TGTGCCAGCAGCTTAGGACAGGTTCTAGCCAGCTCCTACAATGAGCAGTTCTTC. Amino acid sequence: CASSLGQVLASSYNEQFF. Based on the CDR3 plus reference TRBV11-1 and TRBJ2-1, the full variable domain is EAEVAQSPRYKITEKSQAVAFWCDPISGHATLYWYRQILGQGPELLVQFQDESVVDDSQLPKDRFSAERLKGVDSTLKIQPAELGDSAMYLCASSLGQVLASSYNEQFFGPGTRLTVL.